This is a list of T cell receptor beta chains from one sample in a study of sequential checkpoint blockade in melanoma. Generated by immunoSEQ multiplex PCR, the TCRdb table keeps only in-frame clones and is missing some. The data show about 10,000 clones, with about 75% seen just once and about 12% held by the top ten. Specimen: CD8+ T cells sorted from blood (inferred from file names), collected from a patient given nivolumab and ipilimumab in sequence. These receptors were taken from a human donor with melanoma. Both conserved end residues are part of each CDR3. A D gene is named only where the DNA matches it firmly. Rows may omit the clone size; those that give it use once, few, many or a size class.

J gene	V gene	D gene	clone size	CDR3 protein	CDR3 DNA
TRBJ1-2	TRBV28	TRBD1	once	CASSLTGALDYGYTF	TGTGCCAGCAGTTTAACAGGGGCGCTTGACTATGGCTACACCTTC
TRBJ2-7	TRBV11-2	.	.	CASGRQDYEQYF	TGTGCCAGCGGACGACAGGACTACGAGCAGTACTTC
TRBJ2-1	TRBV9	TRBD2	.	CASSVKMGLAGDNEQFF	TGTGCCAGCAGCGTTAAAATGGGACTAGCGGGAGACAATGAGCAGTTCTTC
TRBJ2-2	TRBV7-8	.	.	CASSLDVVRPNTGELFF	TGTGCCAGCAGCTTAGACGTCGTGCGGCCGAACACCGGGGAGCTGTTTTTT
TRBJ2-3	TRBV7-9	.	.	CASSLAGVTDTQYF	TGTGCCAGCAGCTTAGCGGGAGTAACAGATACGCAGTATTTT
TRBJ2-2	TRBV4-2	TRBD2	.	CASSQSGSQPGELFF	TGTGCCAGCAGCCAGAGCGGGAGCCAACCCGGGGAGCTGTTTTTT
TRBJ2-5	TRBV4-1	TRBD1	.	CASSQPGTALQETQYF	TGCGCCAGCAGCCAACCGGGGACAGCGCTACAAGAGACCCAGTACTTC
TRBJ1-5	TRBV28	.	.	CASIQGGGRQPQHF	TGTGCCAGTATACAGGGAGGGGGACGACAGCCCCAGCATTTT
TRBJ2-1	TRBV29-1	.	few	CSFQSEDSEQFF	TGCAGCTTCCAATCGGAGGATTCGGAGCAGTTCTTC
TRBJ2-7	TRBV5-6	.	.	CASSLAGSLMYEQYF	TGTGCCAGCAGCTTGGCCGGGAGTCTTATGTACGAGCAGTACTTC
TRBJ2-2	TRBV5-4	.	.	CASSLAVGELFF	TGTGCCAGCAGCTTGGCGGTCGGGGAGCTGTTTTTT
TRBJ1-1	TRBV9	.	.	CASSVGESPEAFF	TGTGCCAGCAGCGTAGGGGAGTCCCCTGAAGCTTTCTTT
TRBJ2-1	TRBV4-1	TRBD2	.	CASSQVERGWDEQFF	TGCGCCAGCAGCCAAGTCGAGCGGGGATGGGATGAGCAGTTCTTC
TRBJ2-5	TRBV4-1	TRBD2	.	CASSHPWTSGRETQYF	TGCGCCAGCAGCCACCCCTGGACTAGCGGGAGAGAGACCCAGTACTTC
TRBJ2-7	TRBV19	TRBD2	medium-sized	CASSGGSYEQYF	TGTGCCAGCTCGGGGGGCTCCTACGAGCAGTACTTC
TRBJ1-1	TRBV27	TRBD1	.	CASSAGRGRLMNTEAFF	TGTGCCAGCAGTGCGGGCAGGGGGCGCTTAATGAACACTGAAGCTTTCTTT
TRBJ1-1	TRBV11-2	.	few	CASSLVTGPNTEAFF	TGTGCCAGCAGCTTAGTCACAGGGCCGAACACTGAAGCTTTCTTT
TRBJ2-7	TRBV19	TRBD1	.	CASSPFVTGGEQYF	TGTGCCAGTAGTCCCTTCGTAACAGGGGGCGAGCAGTACTTC
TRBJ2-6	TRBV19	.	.	CASVQSSGANVLTF	TGTGCCAGTGTACAGTCCTCTGGGGCCAACGTCCTGACTTTC
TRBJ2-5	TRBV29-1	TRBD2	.	CSVPTSVNLQETQYF	TGCAGCGTCCCGACTAGCGTAAACCTCCAAGAGACCCAGTACTTC
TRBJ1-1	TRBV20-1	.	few	CSAQYPPEAFF	TGCAGTGCTCAGTATCCCCCTGAAGCTTTCTTT
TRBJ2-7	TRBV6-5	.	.	CASSYSNLHEQYF	TGTGCCAGCAGTTACTCTAACCTCCACGAGCAGTACTTC
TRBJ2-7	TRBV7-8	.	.	CASSTSGSTYEQYF	TGTGCCAGCAGCACTTCCGGGAGTACCTACGAGCAGTACTTC
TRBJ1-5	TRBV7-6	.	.	CASSLAPGNQPQHF	TGTGCCAGCAGCTTAGCTCCCGGGAATCAGCCCCAGCATTTT
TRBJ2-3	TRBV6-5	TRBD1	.	CASSQQGDTDTQYF	TGTGCCAGCAGTCAACAGGGGGACACAGATACGCAGTATTTT
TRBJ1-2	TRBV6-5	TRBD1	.	CASRDRGNGYTF	TGTGCCAGCAGGGACAGGGGGAATGGCTACACCTTC
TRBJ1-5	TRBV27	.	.	CASSLSTPREPQHF	TGTGCCAGCAGTTTATCTACGCCCCGGGAGCCCCAGCATTTT
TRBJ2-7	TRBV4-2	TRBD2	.	CASSQDSLAGDYEQYF	TGTGCCAGCAGCCAAGATAGCCTAGCGGGGGACTACGAGCAGTACTTC
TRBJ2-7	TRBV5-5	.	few	CASSQVWAGYNEQYF	TGCGCCAGCAGCCAAGTGTGGGCAGGGTATAACGAGCAGTACTTC
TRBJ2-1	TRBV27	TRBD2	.	CASSSLAGVLNEQFF	TGTGCCAGCAGTTCTCTAGCGGGAGTGTTAAATGAGCAGTTCTTC
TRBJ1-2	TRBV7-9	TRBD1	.	CASSYPDRGEYGYTF	TGTGCCAGCAGCTATCCGGACAGGGGTGAATATGGCTACACCTTC
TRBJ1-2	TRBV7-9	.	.	CASSLQDTLANYGYTF	TGTGCCAGCAGCTTACAGGACACTCTAGCTAACTATGGCTACACCTTC
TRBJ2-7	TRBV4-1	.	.	CASSPLADGLYEQYF	TGCGCCAGCAGCCCCCTGGCCGATGGACTCTACGAGCAGTACTTC
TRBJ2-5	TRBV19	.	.	CASTGQPQETQYF	TGTGCCAGTACTGGACAGCCTCAAGAGACCCAGTACTTC
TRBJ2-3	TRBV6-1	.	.	CASRETDTQYF	TGTGCCAGCAGGGAGACAGATACGCAGTATTTT
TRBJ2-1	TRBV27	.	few	CASSSAMGSSYNEQFF	TGTGCCAGCAGTTCGGCCATGGGGAGCTCCTACAATGAGCAGTTCTTC
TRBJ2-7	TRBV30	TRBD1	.	CAWSVGTDYEQYF	TGTGCCTGGAGTGTCGGGACAGACTACGAGCAGTACTTC
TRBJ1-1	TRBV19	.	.	CASSLQGLWTEAFF	TGTGCCAGTAGTCTCCAGGGTTTATGGACTGAAGCTTTCTTT
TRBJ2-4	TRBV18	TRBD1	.	CASSPRPPGGIKNIQYF	TGTGCCAGCTCACCTCGTCCTCCAGGGGGTATCAAAAACATTCAGTACTTC
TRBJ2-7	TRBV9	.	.	CASSLTRAGNEQYF	TGTGCCAGCAGCCTAACCAGGGCCGGCAACGAGCAGTACTTC
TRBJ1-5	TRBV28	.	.	CASSWMGGNQPQHF	TGTGCCAGCAGTTGGATGGGGGGTAATCAGCCCCAGCATTTT
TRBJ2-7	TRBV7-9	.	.	CASSDNSALNGVEQYF	TGTGCCAGCAGCGACAATTCGGCGCTAAACGGTGTCGAGCAGTACTTC
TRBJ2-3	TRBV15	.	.	CATSRGTGEGTDTQYF	TGTGCCACCAGCAGAGGGACGGGAGAAGGCACAGATACGCAGTATTTT
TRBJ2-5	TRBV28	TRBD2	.	CASSLQREGQETQYF	TGTGCCAGCAGCCTTCAGCGGGAGGGCCAAGAGACCCAGTACTTC
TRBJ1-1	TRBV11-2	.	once	CASSLTGTWAFF	TGTGCCAGCAGCCTGACCGGGACTTGGGCTTTCTTT
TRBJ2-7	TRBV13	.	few	CASSSRRDNSYEQYF	TGTGCCAGCAGCTCACGCCGGGACAACTCCTACGAGCAGTACTTC
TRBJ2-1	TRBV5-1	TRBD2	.	CASSFTGGSYNEQFF	TGCGCCAGCAGCTTCACGGGGGGCTCCTACAATGAGCAGTTCTTC
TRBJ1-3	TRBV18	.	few	CASSPPGGSGNTIYF	TGTGCCAGCTCACCACCGGGAGGCTCTGGAAACACCATATATTTT